These 24 T cell receptor beta chains originate from one sample sequenced in a study of blood T cell repertoires in COVID-19. Profiling relied on immunoSEQ multiplex PCR, and the TCRdb table lists in-frame clones only, not all of them. Among a few hundred thousand clones listed, 85% were seen once. The sequencing input was PBMCs or T cells enriched from blood (not recorded which). The receptors were gathered from a woman between 50 and 59 years old who had recovered from COVID-19.

The V gene is TRBV6-5, the J gene TRBJ1-2; a possible D gene is TRBD1 (5 bases). Germline CDR1 is MNHEY and CDR2 is SVGAGI. This CDR3 contains 13 residues. V dropped 6 bases and J dropped 4 bases, with 12 bases sitting between them. In DNA, the CDR3 is TGTGCCAGCAGCCTTAGGCAGGGCTATGGCTACACCTTC. Translation: CASSLRQGYGYTF.

CDR3 amino acids: CASSTEAGRTEAFF. The CDR3 nucleotides are TGTGCCAGCAGCACTGAAGCGGGACGCACTGAAGCTTTCTTT. V and J are TRBV6-5 and TRBJ1-1; tentative D call: TRBD1 (5 bases). This CDR3 is built from 14 residues. The germline V gene has CDR1 MNHEY and CDR2 SVGAGI. Between the trimmed V and J ends, which lost 6 bases and 4 bases, there was a span of 15 bases.

The CDR3 DNA reads TGTGCCAGCAGTTACTCCTGGACAGCGAACACTGAAGCTTTCTTT. The encoded protein is CASSYSWTANTEAFF. V usage is TRBV6-2 or TRBV6-3 and J usage is TRBJ1-1; tentatively, D is TRBD1 (6 bases). Per the germline V gene, CDR1 is MNHEY and CDR2 is SVGEGT. V lost 0 bases and J 1 base, leaving 9 bases between the germline ends. The CDR3 length is 15 residues.

V gene TRBV27 combines with J gene TRBJ2-7, with D perhaps TRBD2 (7 bases). The V and J ends lost 0 bases and 2 bases respectively, with 8 bases between them. The CDR3 is made up of 14 amino acids. CDR1 and CDR2 from the germline V gene are MNHEY and SMNVEV (reference sequence). CDR3 DNA: TGTGCCAGCAGTTTATCGGGGGGGCCCTACGAGCAGTACTTC. As protein: CASSLSGGPYEQYF.

The rearrangement uses TRBV5-1 and TRBJ1-4; TRBD1 matches at 10 bases. The V and J ends lost 6 bases and 6 bases, in that order; junction bases with no gene match: 5. The germline V gene encodes CDR1 SGHRS and CDR2 YFSETQ. CDR3 length: 14 amino acids. In DNA form, the CDR3 reads TGCGCCAGCACTAGACAGGGGGCGCATGAAAAACTGTTTTTT. Translation gives CASTRQGAHEKLFF.

This clone was seen once. CDR3 protein: CASSSQNTDTQYF. The CDR3 nucleotides are TGTGCCAGCAGTTCACAAAACACAGATACGCAGTATTTT. The V and J genes are TRBV28 and TRBJ2-3; no reliable D call. The germline CDR1 and CDR2 sequences are MDHEN and SYDVKM. V lost 4 bases, J lost 2 bases, and 7 bases lay in between. The CDR3 is 13 amino acids.

The CDR3 region has the DNA TGTGCCAGCAGTTTACTGGAGGGGCAGCCCCAGCATTTT. Encoded protein: CASSLLEGQPQHF. The V gene is TRBV27, the J gene TRBJ1-5, with D possibly matching TRBD1 (5 bases). There are 13 residues in the CDR3. CDR1 is MNHEY and CDR2 is SMNVEV in the germline V gene (reference sequence). The V gene lost 2 bases and the J gene lost 7 bases, with 9 bases spanning the gap.

The chain is built from TRBV30 and TRBJ1-6; D is possibly TRBD1 (5 bases). Trimming removed 1 base at V and 6 bases at J, with 10 bases between. CDR1 and CDR2 (germline): GTSNPN, SVGIG (reference sequence). The CDR3 has 14 amino acids. CDR3 sequence reads: CAWSAVGGNSPLHF. CDR3 DNA: TGTGCCTGGAGTGCCGTGGGGGGTAATTCACCCCTCCACTTT.

J is TRBJ1-3 and V is TRBV4-1, with D uncertain. Germline CDR1 MGHRA, CDR2 YSYEKL. The CDR3 extends over 18 amino acids. V was trimmed by 0 bases and J by 0 bases, leaving 15 bases between them. The CDR3 reads CASSQDSSGSRSGNTIYF. CDR3 sequence (DNA): TGCGCCAGCAGCCAAGACTCTTCCGGGAGCCGCTCTGGAAACACCATATATTTT.

The rearrangement joins TRBV15 to TRBJ1-6; the match to TRBD1 covers 10 bases. V shed 1 base, J shed 3 bases, and the junction held 0 bases outside the gene matches. This CDR3 comprises 16 residues. CDR1 is LNHNV and CDR2 is YYDKDF in the germline V gene (reference sequence). The CDR3 here is CATSRGDRGYNSPLHF. CDR3 coding DNA: TGTGCCACCAGCAGAGGGGACAGGGGCTATAATTCACCCCTCCACTTT.

The J gene is TRBJ2-5, the V gene TRBV6-2 or TRBV6-3; D may be TRBD2 (5 bases). Germline CDR1 is MNHEY and CDR2 is SVGEGT. V was trimmed by 4 bases and J by 4 bases, leaving 13 bases between them. This CDR3 is 14 amino acids long. Here the CDR3 DNA reads TGTGCCAGCAGTTCCACGGGATCGGGAGAGACCCAGTACTTC. Translating it yields CASSSTGSGETQYF.

Worth noting for this clone: The same CDR3 is also encoded by other DNA sequences in this sample. The CDR3 nucleotides read TGTGCCAGCTCACCGACAGAGAATGAGCAGTTCTTC. Its translation is CASSPTENEQFF. J is TRBJ2-1 and V is TRBV18; perhaps TRBD1 as D (5 bases). There are 12 residues in the CDR3. CDR1 KGHSH and CDR2 LQKENI come from the germline V gene. V lost 3 bases and J 7 bases, leaving 7 bases between the germline ends.

This chain connects TRBV5-8 to TRBJ2-5, with TRBD1 matching 9 bases. Germline values: CDR1 SGHTS, CDR2 YDEGEE. Losses at the gene ends were 4 bases for V and 1 base for J; bases not matched to a gene: 5. This CDR3 comprises 15 residues. Here the CDR3 reads CASSTTGGIQETQYF. The CDR3 nucleotides are TGTGCCAGCAGCACGACAGGGGGAATCCAAGAGACCCAGTACTTC.

This clone was detected once. This sequence joins TRBV10-3 and TRBJ2-1; D gene ambiguous. The V and J ends lost 6 bases and 13 bases respectively, with 16 bases between them. Looked up from germline, CDR1 is ENHRY and CDR2 is SYGVKD. The CDR3 spans 12 residues. The CDR3 region has the DNA TGTGCCATCAGCCCCGAGCGTGTCCCTCAGTTCTTC. It is translated as CAISPERVPQFF.

CDR3 loop: CASSLVRDKYEQYF. The CDR3 DNA is TGTGCCAGCAGCTTGGTCCGGGACAAGTACGAGCAGTACTTC. This rearrangement joins TRBV5-6 to TRBJ2-7; possibly TRBD1 for D (6 bases). Deletions cut 0 bases from V and 4 bases from J, with 11 bases between. The V gene's germline CDR1 is SGHDT and CDR2 YYEEEE. The CDR3 runs to 14 residues.

V is TRBV19 and J is TRBJ2-5; D might be TRBD1 (6 bases). The CDR3 has 14 amino acids. CDR1 LNHDA and CDR2 SQIVND come from the germline V gene (reference sequence). With 5 bases removed from V and 5 bases from J, the gap between germline ends came to 15 bases. The chain's CDR3 is CASSPSGVAETQYF. The CDR3 DNA sequence: TGTGCCAGTAGTCCGTCAGGGGTAGCCGAGACCCAGTACTTC.

Only one count was recorded for this clone. The chain is built from TRBV5-1 and TRBJ2-3; a weak D match, TRBD2 (6 bases). The CDR3 runs to 18 residues. Germline CDR1 and CDR2: SGHRS and YFSETQ. Trimming took off 0 bases at V and 3 bases at J, with 20 bases between the two ends. CDR3 in DNA: TGCGCCAGCAGCTTGGCCGGGACTCCAGCGTCCAGGACAGATACGCAGTATTTT. Translation: CASSLAGTPASRTDTQYF.

The chain recombines TRBV4-1 with TRBJ1-3; D remains ambiguous. The V gene lost 0 bases and the J gene lost 0 bases, with 9 bases spanning the gap. Germline V gene lookup returns CDR1 MGHRA and CDR2 YSYEKL. CDR3 length: 16 residues. In DNA, the CDR3 is TGCGCCAGCAGCCAAGACGGAGGTTCCTCTGGAAACACCATATATTTT. Its translation is CASSQDGGSSGNTIYF.

The rearrangement uses TRBV14 and TRBJ2-1; TRBD2 aligns across 14 bases. V lost 4 bases and J lost 8; bases outside the gene matches: 7. Germline V gene data show CDR1 as SGHDN and CDR2 as FVKESK. This CDR3 region has 16 residues. CDR3 sequence reads: CASSLRLAGGRHEQFF. In DNA form, the CDR3 reads TGTGCCAGCAGCCTCCGACTAGCGGGAGGGCGGCATGAGCAGTTCTTC.

This clone has a count of ten or more. This chain's CDR3 is CASSFARTYEQYF. CDR3 nucleotides: TGTGCCAGCAGCTTTGCCAGGACCTACGAGCAGTACTTC. The chain joins TRBV11-2 to TRBJ2-7; D gene unclear. The CDR3 has 13 amino acids. The V end was cut by 3 bases, the J end by 2 bases, with 8 bases between. CDR1 is SGHAT and CDR2 is FQNNGV in the germline V gene.

The rearrangement links TRBV4-2 to TRBJ2-5, with D possibly being TRBD1 (6 bases). V shed 3 bases and J shed 2 bases, with 22 bases lying between them. The germline V gene has CDR1 LGHNA and CDR2 YNFKEQ. CDR3 length: 18 amino acids. CDR3 amino acids: CASSHDQGHAVNQETQYF. The CDR3 DNA is TGTGCCAGCAGCCACGACCAGGGGCACGCAGTTAATCAAGAGACCCAGTACTTC.

The chain joins TRBV11-1 to TRBJ1-6; the D gene is possibly TRBD1 (5 bases). The CDR3 contains 15 residues. CDR1 and CDR2 (germline): SGHAT, FQDESV (reference sequence). V lost 1 base and J lost 11, with 15 bases in between. The CDR3 reads CASSLGQGYRAPLHF. CDR3 coding DNA: TGTGCCAGCAGCTTAGGCCAGGGTTACCGCGCACCCCTCCACTTT.

J is TRBJ1-2 and V is TRBV11-2, with D hard to call. CDR3 size: 14 residues. With 3 bases removed from V and 2 bases from J, the gap between germline ends came to 10 bases. Per germline, CDR1 SGHAT and CDR2 FQNNGV. This CDR3 is CASSLDWGNYGYTF. The CDR3 nucleotides are TGTGCCAGCAGCTTGGACTGGGGAAACTATGGCTACACCTTC.

This chain uses TRBV29-1 with TRBJ2-1; TRBD1 aligns across 7 bases. Germline assignment: CDR1 SQVTM and CDR2 ANQGSEA. Trimming removed 1 base from V and 4 bases from J; junction bases left unmatched: 7. The CDR3 is 15 amino acids. The chain's CDR3 is CSVEGLGGYYNEQFF. The CDR3 region has the DNA TGCAGCGTTGAAGGGTTAGGGGGCTATTACAATGAGCAGTTCTTC.